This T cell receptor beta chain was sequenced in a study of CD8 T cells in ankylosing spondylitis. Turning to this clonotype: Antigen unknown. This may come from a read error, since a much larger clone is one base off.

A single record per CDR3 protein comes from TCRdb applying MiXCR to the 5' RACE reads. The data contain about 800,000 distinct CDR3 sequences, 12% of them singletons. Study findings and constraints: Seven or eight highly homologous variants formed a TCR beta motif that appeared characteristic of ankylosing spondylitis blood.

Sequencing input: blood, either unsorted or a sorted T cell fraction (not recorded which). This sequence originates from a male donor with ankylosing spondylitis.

The CDR3 here is CSVLPHRDEQYF. DNA of the CDR3: TGCAGTGTTCTGCCACACAGGGACGAGCAGTACTTC. V usage is TRBV20-1 and J usage is TRBJ2-7; weak D call: TRBD1 (6 bases). V lost 7 bases, J lost 5 bases, and 15 bases lay in between. Germline values: CDR1 DFQATT, CDR2 SNEGSKA (reference sequence). This CDR3 has 12 residues.